This T cell receptor (beta chain) was sequenced during a study of HIV-infected patients and healthy controls. By sample fraction, this clonotype is medium-sized. Its matching antigen is unknown. Alpha and beta constant-region primers primed reverse transcription of around 500 ng RNA. Alpha and beta chain libraries were made separately by chain-specific third strand synthesis with multiplexing indices. TCRdb independently ran MiXCR on the 5' RACE reads; one entry per CDR3 protein. The sample contains 6,000 to 7,000 distinct CDR3 sequences, more than 6.5% of which appear only once. Antiretroviral therapy had run roughly three months, about 14 weeks, before follow-up blood collection. The repertoire came from unfractionated whole blood and reflected all unsorted peripheral T cells. The RNA source was an approximately 2.6 ml peripheral blood draw. Study-level results: Healthy controls shared more CDR3 sequences between individuals than HIV-infected patients did.

Trimming pared 3 bases from V and 5 bases from J, leaving 13 bases between. The CDR3 contains 14 residues. CDR1 is SNHLY, CDR2 FYNNEI, per germline. This material consisted of blood, taken during antiretroviral therapy. This sequence was found in an adult with HIV infection. The chain carries TRBV2 and TRBJ1-1; possible D gene TRBD1, 6 bases. The CDR3 region is CASSEGGAETEAFF. CDR3 bases: TGTGCCAGCAGTGAGGGGGGCGCGGAAACTGAAGCTTTCTTT.